The next 6 T cell receptor beta chains were all read from a single sample in a study of T cell changes during pregnancy in multiple sclerosis. Produced via immunoSEQ multiplex PCR; TCRdb's table is partial and in-frame only. The sample includes 45,000 to 55,000 clones, around 93% seen only once; the top ten take approximately 0.18%. The sample here was CD4+ T cells from peripheral blood mononuclear cells, taken after pregnancy. These receptors came from a female donor in good health, enrolled as a control in a pregnancy study.

This clone was picked up one time. This sequence joins TRBV4-1 and TRBJ1-5; maybe TRBD1 (6 bases). V shed 0 bases and J shed 5 bases, with 14 bases lying between them. The germline gives CDR1 MGHRA, CDR2 YSYEKL. This CDR3 is built from 16 residues. The CDR3 nucleotides read TGCGCCAGCAGCCAAGATTTCGCAGGGGTGTATCAGCCCCAGCATTTT. Amino acids: CASSQDFAGVYQPQHF.

The chain carries TRBV28 and TRBJ1-2; possibly TRBD1 for D (6 bases). Per the germline V gene, CDR1 is MDHEN and CDR2 is SYDVKM. The CDR3 runs to 13 residues. Trimming removed 2 bases at V and 8 bases at J, with 12 bases between. CDR3 DNA sequence: TGTGCCAGCAGTTTACAGGGGCCCAGGGGCTACACCTTC. Protein product: CASSLQGPRGYTF.

This clone was observed a single time. A junction end diverges from the germline sequence, so it may reflect a read error. The chain has TRBV7-7 and TRBJ2-5; possible D gene TRBD1, 6 bases. There are 13 residues in the CDR3. Germline loops: CDR1 SSHAT, CDR2 FNYEAQ (reference sequence). The chain's CDR3 is CASSSGDQETQYF. The CDR3 region has the DNA TGTGCTAGCAGTTCAGGGGACCAAGAGACCCAGTACTTC.

The chain uses TRBV30 and TRBJ1-5; no clear D. This CDR3 region has 15 residues. Trimming took off 2 bases at V and 2 bases at J, with 13 bases between the two ends. CDR1 is GTSNPN, CDR2 SVGIG, per germline (reference sequence). The CDR3 coding sequence is TGTGCCTGGAGTTTAGAGGGTTGGCGCAATCAGCCCCAGCATTTT. This gives the protein CAWSLEGWRNQPQHF.

V usage is TRBV5-1 and J usage is TRBJ2-5, with D perhaps matching TRBD1 (7 bases). Germline-derived CDR1 and CDR2 are SGHRS and YFSETQ. V lost 2 bases and J lost 5, with 16 bases in between. The CDR3 totals 15 residues. CDR3 nucleotide sequence: TGCGCCAGCAGCTTAGGAGGGGGCGCTGGGGAGACCCAGTACTTC. It encodes CASSLGGGAGETQYF.

The chain joins TRBV18 to TRBJ2-2; TRBD1 agrees at 7 bases. The CDR3 length is 16 residues. With V trimmed by 1 base and J by 4 bases, 6 bases remained unmatched. Germline V CDR1 and CDR2: KGHSH, LQKENI. CDR3 DNA: TGTGCCAGCTCACCACTTTTGACAGGGACCACCGGGGAGCTGTTTTTT. It translates to CASSPLLTGTTGELFF.